These 15 T cell receptor beta chains were all obtained from the same sample, sequenced in a study of sequential checkpoint blockade in melanoma. Stated treatment: randomized to nivolumab then ipilimumab (arm A) or the reverse (arm B). Using immunoSEQ multiplex PCR, the repertoire was profiled, and TCRdb retains in-frame clones only, with some absent. The sample has some 25,000 clones, 77% seen once; the top ten hold about an eighth. The source material was CD8+ T cells sorted from blood (inferred from file names), sampled from a patient given nivolumab and ipilimumab in sequence. These receptors came from a human donor with melanoma.

Worth noting for this clone: At one end, the junction sequence differs from germline, possibly due to a read error. The chain links TRBV7-8 to TRBJ1-5; D remains unclear. The CDR3 consists of 17 residues. Germline CDR1 is SGHVS and CDR2 is FQNEAQ. The CDR3 is CASSLAGLPTRDHPQHF. CDR3 in DNA: TGTGCCAGCAGCTTAGCCGGGCTACCAACGCGGGATCATCCCCAGCATTTT.

In its sample, this clone ranks as medium-sized (0.01 to 0.1%). This chain connects TRBV9 to TRBJ2-3, with D possibly matching TRBD1 (7 bases). Germline assignment: CDR1 SGDLS and CDR2 YYNGEE. V was pared by 0 bases and J by 4 bases, with 18 bases between. This CDR3 comprises 17 residues. CDR3 DNA sequence: TGTGCCAGCAGCGTAGAAGGAGGGGGCCGGGGTTCAGATACGCAGTATTTT. As protein: CASSVEGGGRGSDTQYF.

The J gene is TRBJ2-7, the V gene TRBV4-3; D is possibly TRBD2 (5 bases). This CDR3 spans 14 amino acids. The V and J ends lost 0 bases and 2 bases respectively, with 8 bases between them. The V gene's germline CDR1 is LGHNA and CDR2 YSLEER. The CDR3 reads CASSQEEGPYEQYF. The CDR3 region has the DNA TGCGCCAGCAGCCAAGAAGAGGGCCCCTACGAGCAGTACTTC.

This clone was recorded a few times. The chain couples TRBV9 to TRBJ2-1; 8 bases align to TRBD2. Germline CDR1 and CDR2: SGDLS and YYNGEE. Losses at the gene ends were 2 bases for V and 7 bases for J; bases not matched to a gene: 5. This CDR3 has 14 residues. CDR3 sequence: CASSVAGGGNEQFF. CDR3 nucleotides: TGTGCCAGCAGCGTTGCGGGCGGGGGGAATGAGCAGTTCTTC.

V usage is TRBV10-3 and J usage is TRBJ2-7; D perhaps matches TRBD1 (6 bases). This CDR3 has 14 amino acids. Deletions cut 2 bases from V and 0 bases from J, with 8 bases between. Germline V gene lookup returns CDR1 ENHRY and CDR2 SYGVKD. The CDR3 DNA is TGTGCCATCAGTGAGACAGGGAGCTCCTACGAGCAGTACTTC. Protein sequence: CAISETGSSYEQYF.

The gene calls are TRBV4-1 and TRBJ2-5, with 7 positions matching TRBD2. Germline CDR1 and CDR2: MGHRA and YSYEKL. Losses at the gene ends were 4 bases for V and 4 bases for J; bases not matched to a gene: 6. This CDR3 spans 14 amino acids. The CDR3 sequence is CASSRAGDVETQYF. In DNA, the CDR3 is TGCGCCAGCAGCCGGGCGGGGGACGTAGAGACCCAGTACTTC.

The V and J genes are TRBV29-1 and TRBJ2-1; D perhaps matches TRBD1 (6 bases). V dropped 4 bases and J dropped 3 bases, with 25 bases sitting between them. In germline, CDR1 is SQVTM, CDR2 ANQGSEA. The CDR3 is 18 residues long. CDR3 sequence: CSVVGGTGSYFVYNEQFF. For the CDR3, the DNA is TGCAGCGTTGTTGGGGGCACAGGGTCTTACTTTGTCTACAATGAGCAGTTCTTC.

This clone was seen more than once but under ten times. This chain joins TRBV4-1 and TRBJ1-6; 10 positions match TRBD1. Germline V gene lookup returns CDR1 MGHRA and CDR2 YSYEKL. V trimming: 0 bases; J trimming: 9 bases; junction bases outside the gene matches: 5. This CDR3 is 16 amino acids long. CDR3 region: CASSQEGTGVVSPLHF. CDR3 DNA: TGCGCCAGCAGCCAAGAAGGGACAGGGGTGGTTTCACCCCTCCACTTT.

The chain employs TRBV27 and TRBJ1-6; no definite D call. Between the trimmed V and J ends, which lost 5 bases and 8 bases, there was a span of 13 bases. The CDR3 covers 14 residues. CDR1 and CDR2 (germline): MNHEY, SMNVEV (reference sequence). The CDR3 sequence: CASSLSTDDSPLHF. The CDR3 nucleotides are TGTGCCAGCAGTCTGTCCACTGATGATTCACCCCTCCACTTT.

This sequence joins TRBV4-3 and TRBJ2-1, with 8 bases identical to TRBD1. J lost 9 bases, V lost 1 base, and 5 bases had no gene match. CDR3 length: 14 residues. Germline values: CDR1 LGHNA, CDR2 YSLEER. The CDR3 is CASSQARTGIEQFF. In DNA, the CDR3 is TGCGCCAGCAGCCAAGCCCGGACAGGGATTGAGCAGTTCTTC.

The J gene is TRBJ2-5, the V gene TRBV16; weak D call: TRBD2 (6 bases). The germline gives CDR1 KGHSY, CDR2 FQNENV. The CDR3 loop spans 14 amino acids. Trimming took 4 bases from V and 5 from J, leaving 14 bases between them. The CDR3 spells CASSLGGGMETQYF. The DNA for the CDR3 is TGTGCCAGCAGCCTAGGTGGAGGGATGGAGACCCAGTACTTC. The complete variable domain, with remaining parts taken from reference TRBV16 and TRBJ2-5, reads GEEVAQTPKHLVRGEGQKAKLYCAPIKGHSYVFWYQQVLKNEFKFLISFQNENVFDETGMPKERFSAKCLPNSPCSLEIQATKLEDSAVYFCASSLGGGMETQYFGPGTRLLVL.

The V and J genes are TRBV7-2 and TRBJ2-1; TRBD2 agrees at 7 bases. Per germline, CDR1 SGHTA and CDR2 FQGNSA. Unmatched junction bases numbered 13, after V lost 3 bases and J lost 5 bases. The CDR3 is 17 amino acids. The DNA for the CDR3 is TGTGCCAGCAGCTTTGTCTTCGGGAGCGGGGAAAACAATGAGCAGTTCTTC. This gives the protein CASSFVFGSGENNEQFF.

The gene calls are TRBV13 and TRBJ2-3; a possible D gene is TRBD2 (6 bases). The germline V and J ends were trimmed by 5 bases and 1 base, with 25 bases remaining between them. Germline CDR1 and CDR2: PRHDT and FYEKMQ (reference sequence). The length of the CDR3 is 19 residues. The CDR3 region has the DNA TGTGCCAGCAGCACCTCCCACCTCCCGACTAGTCCCCGCACAGATACGCAGTATTTT. Translation: CASSTSHLPTSPRTDTQYF.

CDR3 protein: CSVEDLGGGYTDTQYF. The CDR3 DNA follows: TGCAGCGTTGAAGATCTAGGCGGGGGATACACAGATACGCAGTATTTT. The rearrangement links TRBV29-1 to TRBJ2-3, with 7 bases fitting TRBD2. Looked up from germline, CDR1 is SQVTM and CDR2 is ANQGSEA. There are 16 residues in the CDR3. The V segment lost 0 bases and the J segment 2 bases; nucleotides outside the gene matches: 8.

The J gene is TRBJ2-3, the V gene TRBV19; 7 bases map to TRBD2. The germline V gene encodes CDR1 LNHDA and CDR2 SQIVND (reference sequence). Trimming took 7 bases from V and 5 from J; bases not matched to a gene: 0. The CDR3 consists of 11 residues. The CDR3, as DNA: TGTGCCAGTACGGGGGGAGATACGCAGTATTTT. Its translation is CASTGGDTQYF.